What follows are 15 T cell receptor beta chains derived from one specimen sequenced in a study of neurological immune-mediated disorders. The sample's time point: longitudinal time-point 1 (baseline). TCRdb re-analysed the 5' RACE reads in MiXCR, keeping a single row per CDR3 protein. This sample yields some 68,000 distinct CDR3 sequences, of which roughly an eighth are seen a single time; approximately 4.2% belongs to the top ten. The sequenced sample was PBMCs. These receptors were obtained from a female donor with HTLV-1-associated myelopathy (HAM/TSP).

This clonotype was seen at least ten times. The CDR3 loop is CASSLEGGSYEQYF. The CDR3 DNA follows: TGCGCCAGCAGCTTGGAGGGGGGCTCCTACGAGCAGTACTTC. This chain uses TRBV5-1 with TRBJ2-7; the D gene could be TRBD1 or TRBD2 (6 bases each). From germline, CDR1 is SGHRS and CDR2 YFSETQ. This CDR3 comprises 14 residues. V was cut by 0 bases and J by 0 bases, with 7 bases left in between. The full variable domain, its missing parts supplied by reference TRBV5-1 and TRBJ2-7, is KAGVTQTPRYLIKTRGQQVTLSCSPISGHRSVSWYQQTPGQGLQFLFEYFSETQRNKGNFPGRFSGRQFSNSRSEMNVSTLELGDSALYLCASSLEGGSYEQYFGPGTRLTVT.

The J gene is TRBJ1-5, the V gene TRBV24-1, with D perhaps matching TRBD1 (5 bases). Germline V gene lookup returns CDR1 KGHDR and CDR2 SFDVKD. V was trimmed by 9 bases and J by 2 bases, leaving 13 bases between them. The CDR3 extends over 14 amino acids. The CDR3 sequence: CATGAGSGNQPQHF. In DNA form, the CDR3 reads TGTGCCACCGGGGCAGGGAGCGGCAATCAGCCCCAGCATTTT.

This clonotype was recorded at least ten times. A much larger clonotype is one base distant, so this may be a read error. CDR3 DNA: TGTGCCAGCATCGAGGCCGGGCTGAAAACTGAAGCTTTCTTT. It specifies CASIEAGLKTEAFF. The chain employs TRBV6-1 and TRBJ1-1; D gene uncertain. From germline, CDR1 is MNHNS and CDR2 SASEGT. CDR3 size: 14 residues.

This clonotype was recorded at least ten times. V usage is TRBV20-1 and J usage is TRBJ2-7; D possibly corresponds to TRBD1 (5 bases). Trimming took off 6 bases at V and 3 bases at J, with 12 bases between the two ends. The CDR3 runs 12 residues. The germline CDR1 and CDR2 sequences are DFQATT and SNEGSKA (reference sequence). CDR3 coding DNA: TGCAGTGCCTCAGGGTCACGCTACGAGCAGTACTTC. As protein: CSASGSRYEQYF.

This rearrangement joins TRBV29-1 to TRBJ1-5; 7 nucleotides match TRBD1. Per germline, CDR1 SQVTM and CDR2 ANQGSEA. Trimming cost V 6 bases and J 7 bases; bases outside gene matches: 9. The CDR3 runs 13 residues. CDR3 DNA: TGCAGCGTCCTTCTTCGACAGGGCCAGCCCCAGCATTTT. This translates into CSVLLRQGQPQHF. The full variable domain, in which reference TRBV29-1 and TRBJ1-5 provide the parts outside the CDR3, is SAVISQKPSRDICQRGTSLTIQCQVDSQVTMMFWYRQQPGQSLTLIATANQGSEATYESGFVIDKFPISRPNLTFSTLTVSNMSPEDSSIYLCSVLLRQGQPQHFGDGTRLSIL.

This clonotype was counted between two and nine times. The chain combines TRBV4-1 with TRBJ2-3; D call uncertain. Germline CDR1 MGHRA, CDR2 YSYEKL. V lost 0 bases and J lost 3, with 4 bases in between. This CDR3 is 13 amino acids long. The CDR3 reads CASSQDTTDTQYF. CDR3 in DNA: TGCGCCAGCAGCCAAGATACGACAGATACGCAGTATTTT.

This clonotype was observed at least ten times. The J gene is TRBJ1-2, the V gene TRBV5-1; D gene uncertain. V lost 4 bases and J 3 bases, leaving 7 bases between the germline ends. The CDR3 runs to 12 residues. Germline CDR1 is SGHRS and CDR2 is YFSETQ. The CDR3 here is CASSSVDYGYTF. The CDR3 DNA reads TGCGCCAGCAGCAGTGTGGACTATGGCTACACCTTC.

This clonotype was counted at least ten times. The V and J genes are TRBV18 and TRBJ2-2; 7 positions match TRBD1. The V gene's germline CDR1 is KGHSH and CDR2 LQKENI. V trimming: 4 bases; J trimming: 5 bases; junction bases outside the gene matches: 7. The CDR3 is made up of 15 amino acids. This chain's CDR3 is CASSLAQGRTGELFF. CDR3 coding DNA: TGTGCCAGCTCACTAGCACAGGGGAGAACCGGGGAGCTGTTTTTT.

Ten or more counts support this clonotype. The rearrangement joins TRBV5-1 to TRBJ2-1, with 7 bases fitting TRBD2. The V and J ends lost 6 bases and 1 base, in that order; junction bases with no gene match: 4. Germline values: CDR1 SGHRS, CDR2 YFSETQ. This CDR3 region has 14 residues. The CDR3 DNA follows: TGCGCCAGCACCGGCGGGGGTTCCTACAATGAGCAGTTCTTC. Protein sequence: CASTGGGSYNEQFF.

This clonotype was detected many times. V is TRBV10-1 and J is TRBJ2-1; 7 bases map to TRBD1. Germline CDR1 is WNHNN and CDR2 is SYGVQD (reference sequence). This CDR3 is built from 15 residues. Trimming removed 5 bases from V and 3 bases from J; junction bases left unmatched: 7. The CDR3 sequence is CASSKGQPLYNEQFF. The CDR3, as DNA: TGCGCCAGCAGTAAGGGACAGCCCCTCTACAATGAGCAGTTCTTC.

The sample holds many counts of this clonotype. This chain joins TRBV15 and TRBJ2-3, with TRBD2 matching over 7 bases. Germline-derived CDR1 and CDR2 are LNHNV and YYDKDF (reference sequence). The CDR3 has 15 residues. CDR3 bases: TGTGCTACGCGGGGTGGCGGGGGTACCACAGATACGCAGTATTTT. This gives the protein CATRGGGGTTDTQYF.

This clonotype was seen repeatedly, ten times or more. The V and J genes are TRBV5-1 and TRBJ2-2; 9 nucleotides match TRBD1. This CDR3 is 15 amino acids long. Germline values: CDR1 SGHRS, CDR2 YFSETQ. The V gene end was trimmed by 3 bases and the J gene end by 8 bases; junction bases not matched to a gene: 8. The CDR3 coding sequence is TGCGCCAGCAGCTCGCGGACAGGGGCTTCAGGGGAGCTGTTTTTT. Translating it yields CASSSRTGASGELFF.

There are a few counts of this clonotype. CDR3 loop: CATQKDRVETQYF. CDR3 DNA sequence: TGTGCCACCCAGAAAGACAGGGTAGAGACCCAGTACTTC. This sequence joins TRBV7-2 and TRBJ2-5, with 7 bases matching TRBD1. The CDR3 loop spans 13 amino acids. V shed 10 bases and J 4 bases; nucleotides not matched to a gene: 9. CDR1 and CDR2 from the germline V gene are SGHTA and FQGNSA.

The chain employs TRBV20-1 and TRBJ2-1; 10 bases are shared with TRBD2. Unmatched junction bases numbered 5, after V lost 1 base and J lost 8 bases. This CDR3 is 14 amino acids long. CDR1 and CDR2 (germline): DFQATT, SNEGSKA (reference sequence). This chain's CDR3 is CSARVAGGFYEQFF. The CDR3 DNA sequence: TGCAGTGCTAGAGTAGCGGGGGGTTTCTATGAGCAGTTCTTC.

This clonotype has ten or more counts. The chain combines TRBV9 with TRBJ2-6; maybe TRBD1 (5 bases). Trimming cost V 4 bases and J 0 bases, with 11 bases left between them. The CDR3 length is 16 residues. Germline assignment: CDR1 SGDLS and CDR2 YYNGEE. The CDR3 region has the DNA TGTGCCAGCAGCTTATCCAGGGACTCTGGGGCCAACGTCCTGACTTTC. Its translation is CASSLSRDSGANVLTF.